These 25 T cell receptor beta chains were sequenced from one sample in a study of T-cell memory formation after mild COVID-19. TCRdb recomputed calls from the 5' RACE reads with MiXCR, one row per CDR3 protein. The data contain about 190,000 distinct CDR3 sequences, approximately 20% of them seen just once; the ten biggest clones take up 2.4%. Input material: PBMCs or a T cell subset sorted from them (not recorded which). The receptors derive from an adult woman who had mild COVID-19 (a few samples of this study predate the infection). Cell type and time point are not known.

This clonotype was picked up a small number of times. The CDR3 DNA is TGCGCCAGCAGCCAAGTCTTACATATGAACACTGAAGCTTTCTTT. Residues: CASSQVLHMNTEAFF. The chain joins TRBV4-3 to TRBJ1-1, with unresolved D. The CDR3 extends over 15 amino acids. The V and J ends lost 1 base and 0 bases respectively, with 9 bases between them. CDR1 is LGHNA and CDR2 is YSLEER in the germline V gene.

This chain uses TRBV2 with TRBJ2-5, with 15 bases identical to TRBD2. This CDR3 contains 16 residues. V shed 5 bases and J 2 bases; nucleotides not matched to a gene: 3. Germline V gene sequence: CDR1 SNHLY, CDR2 FYNNEI. CDR3 residues: CASSSGLAGGQETQYF. The CDR3, as DNA: TGTGCCAGCAGTTCTGGACTAGCGGGGGGGCAAGAGACCCAGTACTTC.

This chain links TRBV4-3 with TRBJ1-5; D unresolved. The CDR3 covers 15 residues. CDR1 and CDR2 (germline): LGHNA, YSLEER. Trimming removed 0 bases from V and 2 bases from J, with 8 bases in between. The CDR3 nucleotides are TGCGCCAGCAGCCAAGATTGGGGAGGCAATCAGCCCCAGCATTTT. This sequence encodes CASSQDWGGNQPQHF.

The chain has TRBV18 and TRBJ2-7; possible D gene TRBD1, 5 bases. This CDR3 is 16 amino acids long. Trimming pared 4 bases from V and 3 bases from J, leaving 19 bases between. Germline V gene data show CDR1 as KGHSH and CDR2 as LQKENI. In DNA, the CDR3 is TGTGCCAGCTCACTCTCCGGCCAGGGAAACTTCTACGAGCAGTACTTC. Amino acid sequence: CASSLSGQGNFYEQYF.

The CDR3 spells CASSSFTSDFTGELFF. DNA for the CDR3: TGTGCCAGCAGCTCCTTCACTAGCGACTTCACCGGGGAGCTGTTTTTT. The gene calls are TRBV7-2 and TRBJ2-2, with 7 bases matching TRBD2. CDR3 length equals 16 residues. J was trimmed by 4 bases and V by 4 bases; bases with no gene match: 9. Germline V gives CDR1 SGHTA, CDR2 FQGNSA.

In this sample, this clonotype turned up a few times. This rearrangement joins TRBV7-9 to TRBJ1-2; D is uncertain. The CDR3 extends over 13 amino acids. Trimming took 1 base from V and 6 from J, leaving 9 bases between them. The germline V gene encodes CDR1 SEHNR and CDR2 FQNEAQ (reference sequence). The CDR3 nucleotides read TGTGCCAGCAGCTTAGTTATGGGAGATGGCTACACCTTC. Translation: CASSLVMGDGYTF. The complete variable domain, with remaining parts taken from reference TRBV7-9 and TRBJ1-2, reads DTGVSQNPRHKITKRGQNVTFRCDPISEHNRLYWYRQTLGQGPEFLTYFQNEAQLEKSRLLSDRFSAERPKGSFSTLEIQRTEQGDSAMYLCASSLVMGDGYTFGSGTRLTVV.

The V gene is TRBV6-5, the J gene TRBJ1-4; D not resolved. Germline V lookup: CDR1 MNHEY, CDR2 SVGAGI. V was clipped by 7 bases and J by 6 bases, with 15 bases between them. The CDR3 has 14 residues. CDR3 nucleotide sequence: TGTGCCAGCACCCACTCAAGCGGGGATGAAAAACTGTTTTTT. The encoded protein is CASTHSSGDEKLFF.

The chain links TRBV3-1 to TRBJ1-4; D is ambiguous. CDR3 length: 14 residues. The V and J ends lost 5 bases and 1 base respectively, with 8 bases between them. CDR1 and CDR2 from the germline V gene are LGHDT and YNNKEL (reference sequence). In nucleotides, the CDR3 is TGTGCCAGCAGCTCCCACAGAACTAATGAAAAACTGTTTTTT. As protein: CASSSHRTNEKLFF.

V usage is TRBV5-6 and J usage is TRBJ1-6, with 11 nucleotides matching TRBD1. Per the germline V gene, CDR1 is SGHDT and CDR2 is YYEEEE. V was clipped by 5 bases and J by 7 bases; unmatched bases: 2. CDR3 length equals 14 residues. The CDR3 loop reads CASRGTGGNSPLHF. The CDR3 region has the DNA TGTGCCAGCAGGGGGACAGGGGGGAATTCACCCCTCCACTTT.

There are a few counts of this clonotype. This rearrangement joins TRBV9 to TRBJ2-1; 7 positions match TRBD2. Germline-derived CDR1 and CDR2 are SGDLS and YYNGEE. The CDR3 runs to 14 residues. V dropped 1 base and J dropped 5; count of bases not matched to a gene: 3. The CDR3 here is CASSVLAEHNEQFF. DNA of the CDR3: TGTGCCAGCAGCGTACTAGCGGAGCACAATGAGCAGTTCTTC. The full variable domain, in which reference TRBV9 and TRBJ2-1 provide the parts outside the CDR3, is DSGVTQTPKHLITATGQRVTLRCSPRSGDLSVYWYQQSLDQGLQFLIQYYNGEERAKGNILERFSAQQFPDLHSELNLSSLELGDSALYFCASSVLAEHNEQFFGPGTRLTVL.

The rearrangement links TRBV27 to TRBJ2-4; D unresolved. This CDR3 is 15 amino acids long. Trimming left V 4 bases short and J 16 bases short, with 26 bases between. Germline CDR1 is MNHEY and CDR2 is SMNVEV (reference sequence). The CDR3 sequence: CASSSGRIRCEPNYF. The CDR3, as DNA: TGTGCCAGCAGTTCCGGCAGGATAAGGTGTGAGCCTAACTACTTC.

Only a few counts were recorded for this clonotype. V gene TRBV10-3 combines with J gene TRBJ1-5; 7 bases are shared with TRBD1. This CDR3 comprises 14 residues. Germline V gene data show CDR1 as ENHRY and CDR2 as SYGVKD. V was pared by 0 bases and J by 9 bases, with 5 bases of the junction left unmatched. The CDR3 region has the DNA TGTGCCATCAGTGAGTCCAGGGGGTCATCGCCCCAGCATTTT. Residues: CAISESRGSSPQHF.

This clonotype was recorded a few times. The rearrangement joins TRBV5-1 to TRBJ2-5, with 15 nucleotides matching TRBD2. Germline CDR1 SGHRS, CDR2 YFSETQ. The CDR3 is 16 residues long. V shed 4 bases, J shed 4 bases, and the junction held 5 bases outside the gene matches. The CDR3 sequence: CASSILGLAGGETQYF. The CDR3, as DNA: TGCGCCAGCAGCATACTGGGACTAGCGGGGGGAGAGACCCAGTACTTC.

This chain uses TRBV12-3 or TRBV12-4 with TRBJ1-2, with 10 bases aligning to TRBD1. Trimming at V came to 6 bases and at J to 7 bases, leaving 8 bases not matched to a gene. The CDR3 spans 14 residues. CDR3 loop: CASSYTGTGVGYTF. In DNA form, the CDR3 reads TGTGCCAGCAGCTATACCGGGACAGGGGTTGGCTACACCTTC.

The chain is built from TRBV2 and TRBJ2-3; no firm D call. CDR1 is SNHLY, CDR2 FYNNEI, per germline. Trimming pared 4 bases from V and 6 bases from J, leaving 5 bases between. This CDR3 contains 11 residues. For the CDR3, the DNA is TGTGCCAGCAGTGGGTTGGATACGCAGTATTTT. Translating gives CASSGLDTQYF.

In its sample, this clonotype was seen a few times. The chain employs TRBV18 and TRBJ2-3; D possibly corresponds to TRBD1 (6 bases). Germline CDR1 reads KGHSH; CDR2 reads LQKENI. This CDR3 region has 14 residues. Between the trimmed V and J ends, which lost 1 base and 7 bases, there was a span of 12 bases. The CDR3 reads CASSPRTGKNTQYF. The CDR3 bases are TGTGCCAGCTCACCACGCACAGGGAAGAATACGCAGTATTTT.

This clonotype was picked up many times. V usage is TRBV3-1 and J usage is TRBJ2-1, with 10 positions matching TRBD2. The germline gives CDR1 LGHDT, CDR2 YNNKEL (reference sequence). J lost 7 bases, V lost 1 base, and 7 bases had no gene match. The CDR3 is made up of 16 amino acids. The CDR3 region is CASSQVPSGRYNEQFF. CDR3 nucleotides: TGTGCCAGCAGCCAAGTTCCTAGCGGGAGATATAATGAGCAGTTCTTC.

The gene calls are TRBV2 and TRBJ2-3; the D gene is possibly TRBD2 (5 bases). Trimming removed 8 bases from V and 6 bases from J, with 18 bases in between. Germline V CDR1 and CDR2: SNHLY, FYNNEI. The CDR3 contains 14 residues. CDR3 protein: CASLRRAVGDTQYF. The CDR3, as DNA: TGTGCCAGCCTGCGGAGAGCGGTGGGGGATACGCAGTATTTT.

This chain connects TRBV12-3 or TRBV12-4 to TRBJ2-1; D unclear. Deletions cut 4 bases from V and 8 bases from J, with 6 bases between. There are 11 residues in the CDR3. Here the CDR3 reads CASSSVYEQFF. Written as DNA, the CDR3 is TGTGCCAGCAGTTCCGTCTATGAGCAGTTCTTC.

This clonotype was found once. The gene calls are TRBV19 and TRBJ1-6; a possible D gene is TRBD1 (5 bases). Germline V gene data show CDR1 as LNHDA and CDR2 as SQIVND (reference sequence). Trimming took off 7 bases at V and 7 bases at J, with 20 bases between the two ends. The CDR3 covers 16 residues. CDR3 in amino acids: CASTETGQGLNSPLHF. The CDR3 coding sequence is TGTGCCAGTACCGAAACCGGACAAGGCCTAAATTCACCCCTCCACTTT.

This clonotype was counted a few times. The chain employs TRBV29-1 and TRBJ2-1; 8 positions match TRBD2. This CDR3 is built from 15 residues. The germline V gene encodes CDR1 SQVTM and CDR2 ANQGSEA. Trimming removed 6 bases from V and 4 bases from J; junction bases left unmatched: 11. CDR3 DNA: TGCAGCGTCGGTCCTCTAGCGGGTCGGTACAATGAGCAGTTCTTC. This gives the protein CSVGPLAGRYNEQFF.

V gene TRBV9 combines with J gene TRBJ1-1; perhaps TRBD1 as D (5 bases). This CDR3 is built from 13 residues. Germline V gene lookup returns CDR1 SGDLS and CDR2 YYNGEE. V was clipped by 5 bases and J by 1 base, with 9 bases between them. The CDR3 DNA reads as TGTGCCAGCAGGAGGGGTACGAACACTGAAGCTTTCTTT. Translated, it gives CASRRGTNTEAFF.

The rearrangement links TRBV20-1 to TRBJ2-2; 8 bases agree with TRBD1. This CDR3 has 13 residues. Germline CDR1 DFQATT, CDR2 SNEGSKA (reference sequence). Trimming at V came to 6 bases and at J to 8 bases, leaving 8 bases not matched to a gene. The CDR3 spells CSALGQGEGELFF. The CDR3 region has the DNA TGCAGTGCCTTAGGACAGGGAGAAGGGGAGCTGTTTTTT.

In this sample, this clonotype turned up a few times. The V and J genes are TRBV7-2 and TRBJ2-1; 8 bases line up with TRBD2. The CDR3 sequence is 14 residues long. The germline V gene encodes CDR1 SGHTA and CDR2 FQGNSA. Trimming at V came to 6 bases and at J to 8 bases, leaving 9 bases not matched to a gene. CDR3 coding DNA: TGTGCCAGCAGTCGGCCGGGGGGGCTCGATGAGCAGTTCTTC. It specifies CASSRPGGLDEQFF.

V usage is TRBV20-1 and J usage is TRBJ1-2; D is ambiguous. The V and J ends lost 3 bases and 5 bases respectively, with 13 bases between them. The CDR3 is 13 residues long. Looked up from germline, CDR1 is DFQATT and CDR2 is SNEGSKA (reference sequence). CDR3 sequence reads: CSASGRWEYGYTF. CDR3 DNA: TGCAGTGCTAGCGGCAGGTGGGAGTATGGCTACACCTTC.